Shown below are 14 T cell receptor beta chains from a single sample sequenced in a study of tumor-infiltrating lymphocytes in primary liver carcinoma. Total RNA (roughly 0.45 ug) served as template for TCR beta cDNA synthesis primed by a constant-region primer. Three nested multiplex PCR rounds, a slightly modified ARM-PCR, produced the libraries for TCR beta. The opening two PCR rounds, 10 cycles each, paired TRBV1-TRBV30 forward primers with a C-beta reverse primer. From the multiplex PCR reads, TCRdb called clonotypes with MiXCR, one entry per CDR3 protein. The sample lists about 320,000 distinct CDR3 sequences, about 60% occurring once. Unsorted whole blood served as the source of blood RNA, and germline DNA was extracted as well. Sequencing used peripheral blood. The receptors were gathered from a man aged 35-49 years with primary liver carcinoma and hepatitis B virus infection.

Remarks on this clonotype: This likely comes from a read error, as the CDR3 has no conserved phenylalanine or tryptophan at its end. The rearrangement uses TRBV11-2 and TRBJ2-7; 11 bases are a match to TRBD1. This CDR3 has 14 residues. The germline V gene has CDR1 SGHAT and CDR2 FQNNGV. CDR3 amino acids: CANSRGQGGYEQYY. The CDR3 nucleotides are TGTGCCAACAGCCGGGGACAGGGGGGCTACGAGCAGTACTAC.

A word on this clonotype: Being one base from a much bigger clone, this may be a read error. CDR3 sequence: CASSRGTGQNSPLHF. The CDR3 DNA reads as TGCGCCAGCAGCCGCGGGACAGGGCAAAATTCACCCCTCCACTTT. The chain links TRBV5-1 to TRBJ1-6; 9 bases match TRBD1. CDR1 SGHRS and CDR2 YFSETQ come from the germline V gene. The J segment lost 7 bases and the V segment lost 4 bases, leaving 6 bases of the junction unmatched. CDR3 length: 15 residues. The whole variable domain, filled in from reference TRBV5-1 and TRBJ1-6, reads KAGVTQTPRYLIKTRGQQVTLSCSPISGHRSVSWYQQTPGQGLQFLFEYFSETQRNKGNFPGRFSGRQFSNSRSEMNVSTLELGDSALYLCASSRGTGQNSPLHFGNGTRLTVT.

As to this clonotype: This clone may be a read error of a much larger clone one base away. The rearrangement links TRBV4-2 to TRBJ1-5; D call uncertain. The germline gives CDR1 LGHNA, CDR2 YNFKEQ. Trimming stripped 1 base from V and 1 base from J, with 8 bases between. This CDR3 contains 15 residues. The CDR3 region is CASSQVTLSNQPQHF. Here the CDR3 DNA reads TGTGCCAGCAGCCAAGTTACGTTGAGCAATCAGCCCCAGCATTTT.

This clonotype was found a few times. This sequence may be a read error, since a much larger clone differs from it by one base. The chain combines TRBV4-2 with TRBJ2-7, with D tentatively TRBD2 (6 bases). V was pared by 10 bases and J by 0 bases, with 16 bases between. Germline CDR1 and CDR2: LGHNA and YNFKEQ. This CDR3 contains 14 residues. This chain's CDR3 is CATSREVGSYEQYF. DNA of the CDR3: TGTGCCACTTCTAGGGAGGTAGGCTCCTACGAGCAGTACTTC.

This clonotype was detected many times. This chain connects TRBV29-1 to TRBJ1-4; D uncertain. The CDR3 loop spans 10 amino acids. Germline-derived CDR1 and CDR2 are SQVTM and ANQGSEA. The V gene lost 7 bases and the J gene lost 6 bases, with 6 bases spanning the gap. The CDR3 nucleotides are TGCAGCGCCCTAGATGAAAAACTGTTTTTT. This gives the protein CSALDEKLFF. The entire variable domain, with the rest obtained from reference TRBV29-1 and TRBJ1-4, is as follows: SAVISQKPSRDICQRGTSLTIQCQVDSQVTMMFWYRQQPGQSLTLIATANQGSEATYESGFVIDKFPISRPNLTFSTLTVSNMSPEDSSIYLCSALDEKLFFGSGTQLSVL.

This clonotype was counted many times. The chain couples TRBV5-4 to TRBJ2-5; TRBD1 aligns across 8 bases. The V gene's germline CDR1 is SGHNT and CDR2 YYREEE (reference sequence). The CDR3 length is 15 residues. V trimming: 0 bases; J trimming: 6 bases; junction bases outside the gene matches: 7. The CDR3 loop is CASSLEAGGGQTQYF. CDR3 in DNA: TGTGCCAGCAGCTTGGAGGCAGGGGGCGGACAGACCCAGTACTTC.

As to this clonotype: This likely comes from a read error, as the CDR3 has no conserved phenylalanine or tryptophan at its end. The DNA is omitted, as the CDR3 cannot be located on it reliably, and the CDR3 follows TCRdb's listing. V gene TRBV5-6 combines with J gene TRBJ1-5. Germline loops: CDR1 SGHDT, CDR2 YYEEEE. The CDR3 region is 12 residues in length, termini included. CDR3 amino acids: CASSLMDQPQHS.

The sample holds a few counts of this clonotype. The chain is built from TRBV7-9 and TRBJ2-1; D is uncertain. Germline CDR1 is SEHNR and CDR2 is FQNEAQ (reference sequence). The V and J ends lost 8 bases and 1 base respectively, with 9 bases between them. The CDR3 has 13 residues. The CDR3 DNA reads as TGTGCCAGCTCGTCGGTTTCCTACAATGAGCAGTTCTTC. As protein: CASSSVSYNEQFF.

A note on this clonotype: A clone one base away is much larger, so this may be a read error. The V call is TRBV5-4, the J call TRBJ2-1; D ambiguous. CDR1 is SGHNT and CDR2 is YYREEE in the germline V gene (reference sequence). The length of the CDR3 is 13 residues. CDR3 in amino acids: CVSSLGGPNEQFF. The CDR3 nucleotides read TGTGTCAGCAGCTTGGGCGGACCCAATGAGCAGTTCTTC.

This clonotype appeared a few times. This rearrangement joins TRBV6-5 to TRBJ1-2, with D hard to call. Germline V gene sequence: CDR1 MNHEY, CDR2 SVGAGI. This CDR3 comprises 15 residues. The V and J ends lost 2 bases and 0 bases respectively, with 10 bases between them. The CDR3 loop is CASSYRAASNYGYTF. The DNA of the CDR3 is TGTGCCAGCAGTTACCGGGCCGCATCTAACTATGGCTACACCTTC.

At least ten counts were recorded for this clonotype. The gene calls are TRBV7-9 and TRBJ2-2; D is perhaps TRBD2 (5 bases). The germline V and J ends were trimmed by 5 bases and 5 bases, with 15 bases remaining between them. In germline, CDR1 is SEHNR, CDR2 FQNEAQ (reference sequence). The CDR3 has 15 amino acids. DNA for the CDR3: TGTGCCAGCAGCGGACGGACTTTGGAAACCGGGGAGCTGTTTTTT. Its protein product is CASSGRTLETGELFF. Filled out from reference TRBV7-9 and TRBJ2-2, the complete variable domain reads DTGVSQNPRHKITKRGQNVTFRCDPISEHNRLYWYRQTLGQGPEFLTYFQNEAQLEKSRLLSDRFSAERPKGSFSTLEIQRTEQGDSAMYLCASSGRTLETGELFFGEGSRLTVL.

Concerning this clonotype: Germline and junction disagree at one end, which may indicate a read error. The CDR3 sequence is CASSFISAYEQYF. Written as DNA, the CDR3 is TGTGCAAGCAGCTTTATTAGCGCCTACGAGCAGTACTTC. The V gene is TRBV7-8, the J gene TRBJ2-7; TRBD2 might be the D (5 bases). CDR1 SGHVS and CDR2 FQNEAQ come from the germline V gene. The CDR3 loop spans 13 amino acids. The variable domain in full, with the rest retrieved from reference TRBV7-8 and TRBJ2-7, is GAGVSQSPRYKVAKRGQDVALRCDPISGHVSLFWYQQALGQGPEFLTYFQNEAQLDKSGLPSDRFFAERPEGSVSTLKIQRTQQEDSAVYLCASSFISAYEQYFGPGTRLTVT.

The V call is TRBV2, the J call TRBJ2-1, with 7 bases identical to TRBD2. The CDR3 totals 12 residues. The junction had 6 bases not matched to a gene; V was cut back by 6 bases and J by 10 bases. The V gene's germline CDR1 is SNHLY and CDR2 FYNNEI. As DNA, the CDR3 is TGTGCCAGCAGAAACCGGGGGGACGAGCAGTTCTTC. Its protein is CASRNRGDEQFF.

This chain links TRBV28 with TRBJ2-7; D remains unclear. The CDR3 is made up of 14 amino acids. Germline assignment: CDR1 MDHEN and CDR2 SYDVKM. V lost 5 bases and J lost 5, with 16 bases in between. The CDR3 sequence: CASSIRSLPHEQYF. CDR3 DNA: TGTGCCAGCAGTATAAGATCACTTCCACACGAGCAGTACTTC.